This T cell receptor (beta chain) was identified during a study of tumor-infiltrating lymphocytes in primary liver carcinoma. As for the study in general: Subjects consisted of male and female patients aged 30 to 69 years. Productive TCRbeta read yields ran from roughly 3.65 to 7.13 million per sample and were similar between tissues.

The tissue used was unsorted bulk material of about 19-33 mg. RNA and DNA were co-extracted from it with the AllPrep DNA/RNA mini kit. The CDR3 loop spans 11 amino acids. Looked up from germline, CDR1 is SNHLY and CDR2 is FYNNEI. Trimming left V 6 bases short and J 5 bases short, with 7 bases between. Synthesis of TCR beta cDNA was carried out from 500 ng total RNA with a constant-region primer. Libraries for TCR beta were built through three nested multiplex PCR rounds, which together made up a slightly modified ARM-PCR procedure. The study ran its first two PCR rounds for around 9 cycles each, using TRBV1-TRBV30 forward primers and a C-beta reverse primer. TCRdb used MiXCR to reprocess the multiplex PCR reads, holding one entry per CDR3 protein. The sample lists over 95,000 distinct CDR3 sequences; roughly 69% were seen once. Overall study findings and caveats: It was in tumors, not blood, that the top-250-clone fraction was significantly higher (p = 0.039). Tumor region pairs shared more overlap than did tumor-adjacent and tumor-blood pairs.

On this clonotype: Its antigen is unknown. A much larger clone lies a single base off, so this may be a read error. This CDR3 is missing its conserved last phenylalanine or tryptophan, likely due to a read error.

The receptor's source is a woman in her sixties or seventies with primary liver carcinoma and hepatitis B virus infection. The material sequenced was liver tumor tissue from sampling region 5. The sample's subset: tumor region T5, tumor centre. The chain combines TRBV2 with TRBJ2-5; D is unresolved. The CDR3 here is CASRSWETQYI. The DNA for the CDR3 is TGTGCCAGCAGAAGTTGGGAGACCCAGTACATC.